These T cell receptor beta chains were read from a single sample in a study of blood T cell repertoires in COVID-19. Assay: immunoSEQ multiplex PCR; the TCRdb copy retains only in-frame clones and omits some. The sample records approximately 500,000 clones, 85% to 90% being singletons. Sequenced: peripheral blood. Receptors were obtained from a woman aged 50 to 60 with COVID-19, enrolled during active disease. CDR3s leave out the opening cysteine and the closing phenylalanine or tryptophan. Not all rows give a size; the values are once, few, many and, for expanded clones, a class.

J gene | V gene | clone size | CDR3 protein
TRBJ1-2 | TRBV6-5 | - | ASSRQGAGYT
TRBJ1-6 | TRBV3-1/TRBV3-2 | few | ASSQYVGSNSPLH
TRBJ2-7 | TRBV6-5 | once | ASRWEGSYEQY
TRBJ2-2 | TRBV6-5 | - | ASSPTVGAGELF
TRBJ2-3 | TRBV9 | - | ASSASGTPQTDTQY
TRBJ1-2 | TRBV6-5 | - | ASGNPDGVYGYT
TRBJ1-3 | TRBV5-1 | - | ASSFGQGGGNTIY
TRBJ1-3 | TRBV20-1 | - | SASPGNSGNTIY
TRBJ1-1 | TRBV7-2 | - | ASSFGGSEAF
TRBJ1-3 | TRBV5-1 | - | ASSLETAGNTIY
TRBJ1-5 | TRBV7-8 | once | ASTPGIGNQPQH
TRBJ1-2 | TRBV10-1 | - | ASSRDREGYGYT
TRBJ1-5 | TRBV6-1 | - | ASSDREGNQPQH
TRBJ2-3 | TRBV10-3 | - | ATQSQGGTDTQY
TRBJ1-2 | TRBV12-3/TRBV12-4 | - | ASSLSPEYGYT
TRBJ1-1 | TRBV9 | - | ASSVGWGPVEAF
TRBJ2-1 | TRBV7-9 | - | ASSPTRGADSYNEQF
TRBJ2-2 | TRBV29-1 | few | SVGPNTGELF
TRBJ2-5 | TRBV5-4 | - | ASSSGEGPYQETQY
TRBJ1-2 | TRBV10-3 | - | AISRQDKSNYGYT
TRBJ1-2 | TRBV6-5 | - | ASRRTGGGYGYT
TRBJ2-1 | TRBV28 | - | ASSTKSAGGKDEQF
TRBJ1-1 | TRBV6-5 | - | ASSYSAGIGTEAF
TRBJ1-1 | TRBV6-5 | - | ASSYSGQGLSAEAF
TRBJ1-5 | TRBV28 | - | ASSREGTAGNQPQH
TRBJ1-4 | TRBV4-2 | - | ASSPGGGYEKLF
TRBJ2-1 | TRBV5-1 | - | ASSLVSSANEQF
TRBJ1-5 | TRBV27 | - | ASSYRGYGQPQH
TRBJ1-6 | TRBV5-1 | - | ASSFRQLPNSYNSPLH
TRBJ2-5 | TRBV7-2 | - | ASSLGSVETQY
TRBJ1-4 | TRBV27 | - | ASSLGRTNEKLF
TRBJ2-7 | TRBV28 | - | ASSSAWEQY
TRBJ1-4 | TRBV6-5 | - | ASRPTGATNEKLF
TRBJ1-2 | TRBV27 | - | ASSLGQGYGYT
TRBJ1-4 | TRBV7-8 | - | ASSTGFNEKLF
TRBJ2-2 | TRBV6-5 | - | ASSYEAYYTGELF
TRBJ1-1 | TRBV27 | - | ASGYRGAGEAF
TRBJ2-7 | TRBV27 | - | ASRSTASYEQY
TRBJ2-7 | TRBV4-2 | - | ASSHVVGGGYEQY
TRBJ2-3 | TRBV21-1 | - | ARRTGGGPFTDTQY
TRBJ1-6 | TRBV7-2 | - | ASSLWSGVGSPLH
TRBJ1-5 | TRBV18 | - | ASSAGTGNNQPQH
TRBJ1-1 | TRBV2 | - | ASRDGQGAEEAF
TRBJ1-2 | TRBV28 | - | ASRLPGPLGGGGYT
TRBJ2-7 | TRBV11-2 | - | ASSLGQRTYEQY
TRBJ1-5 | TRBV9 | - | ASSPPRKGGGSNQPQH
TRBJ1-6 | TRBV11-2 | - | ASSLGGHPITSPLH
TRBJ2-7 | TRBV3-1/TRBV3-2 | - | ASSQGGYEQY
TRBJ1-2 | TRBV19 | - | ASSMLTGVNYGYT
TRBJ2-7 | TRBV11-1 | - | ASSSAYEQY
TRBJ2-1 | TRBV14 | once | ASSQLSQQF
TRBJ1-4 | TRBV24-1 | - | ATIPTGVDEKLF
TRBJ1-1 | TRBV7-3 | - | ASSSGQGPQEAF
TRBJ1-1 | TRBV10-3 | - | AIQQGTNEAF
TRBJ2-5 | TRBV10-3 | - | AISESTRQGAETQY
TRBJ1-2 | TRBV15 | - | ATSRAALWGHGYT
TRBJ2-1 | TRBV9 | - | ASSVGISRSSYNEQF
TRBJ2-7 | TRBV9 | - | ASSSTTGTDPYEQY